This T cell receptor (beta chain) came from a study of shared T cell receptors in the human thymus (dated by TCRdb to about 2021). As for the study more broadly: The study examined how the human thymus generates shared, self-reactive T-cell receptor alpha chains.

Notes on this clone: No cognate antigen has been identified for it. Base qualities were left out, and no much larger clone turns up one base away.

CDR1 and CDR2, looked up from the germline V gene (reference sequence), are MNHNY and SVGAGI. V is shortened by 6 bases, J by 2 bases, and the region joining them spans 11 bases. Inclusive of the bounding cysteine and phenylalanine, the CDR3 is 13 residues long. CDR3 DNA only is kept here, 39 bases in frame from base 1. Libraries were prepared through the immunoSEQ multiplex PCR assay. TCRdb stores this immuneACCESS table with in-frame sequences only. Part of the clones is absent; in the studies checked, under half of the shortfall reflects unresolved V genes, and no reason is known for the rest. The sample yields 550,000 to 800,000 clones; 80% to 90% were counted once. In total, the top ten clones hold around 0.01% of the sample. These data were also filed under a second study, of human thymus T cells. As that second paper reports: In Finland, the donors were immunologically healthy infants who were having open corrective cardiac surgery for congenital heart defects. Thymus tissue was collected as surgical resects that were removed during corrective cardiac surgery. Usage of V and J gene segments appeared to be biased in both the thymic and the peripheral blood repertoires. The related research found that thymic TCR repertoires overlapped highly between unrelated individuals. The study used eight infant thymus samples plus four related peripheral blood samples to characterize TCR alpha and beta repertoires. Donor ages ranged from roughly 7 to 250 days, and the cohort comprised over 5 male and a couple of female infants. Thymocytes were mechanically released from the tissue and were stored as pellets of about 9.5-33 million cells at -70 degrees C. A QIAsymphony instrument was used to extract genomic DNA from frozen cell pellets. Using the immunoSEQ multiplex PCR assay, the TCRB and TCRAD loci were amplified from a standardized quantity of quality-controlled genomic DNA. Amplicons spanned the V(D)J region at a length sufficient to cover the CDR3 and identify V and J genes. Through the commercial immunoSEQ service, the amplicons were sequenced on an Illumina platform. Primer bias and sequencing errors were corrected as previously described, and TCRAD and TCRB were defined on the basis of the IMGT database. The repertoires were analysed using immunoSEQ Analyzer 3.0 and VDJTools for basic statistics, V/J segment usage, diversity estimates, rarefaction and pairwise overlap. Diversity was estimated with Chao1, ChaoE, Efron-Thisted, Shannon and inverse Simpson indices, and also on datasets down-sampled to the smallest sample. Repertoire overlap was assessed by strict matching of CDR3 nucleotide sequence, V gene and J gene, and clustering was done by Jaccard-based multidimensional scaling. Thymus samples yielded on average approximately 860,000 unique TCRB clonotypes, compared with around 84,000 from blood samples.

The chain is made from TRBV6-6 and TRBJ2-7; the D gene is unclear. The source of this sequence is a girl under three years old with a congenital heart defect. Donor details come from another sample of the same person, matched by shared clones. The sample consisted of thymocytes. The nucleotide sequence is given as TGTGCCAGCAGGTATTCAGAAACCTACGAGCAGTACTTC. Translated, it gives CASRYSETYEQYF.